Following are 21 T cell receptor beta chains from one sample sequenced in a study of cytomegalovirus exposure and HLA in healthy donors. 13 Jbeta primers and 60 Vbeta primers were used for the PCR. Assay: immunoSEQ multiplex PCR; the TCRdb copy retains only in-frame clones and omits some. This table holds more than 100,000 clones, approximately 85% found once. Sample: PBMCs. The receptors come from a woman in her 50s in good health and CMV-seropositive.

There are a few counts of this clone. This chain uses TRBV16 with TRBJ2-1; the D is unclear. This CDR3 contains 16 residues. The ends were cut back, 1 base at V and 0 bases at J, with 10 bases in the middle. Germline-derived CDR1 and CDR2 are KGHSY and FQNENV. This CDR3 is CASSQYLSSSYNEQFF. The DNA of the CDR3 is TGTGCCAGCAGCCAATACCTCTCTAGCTCCTACAATGAGCAGTTCTTC.

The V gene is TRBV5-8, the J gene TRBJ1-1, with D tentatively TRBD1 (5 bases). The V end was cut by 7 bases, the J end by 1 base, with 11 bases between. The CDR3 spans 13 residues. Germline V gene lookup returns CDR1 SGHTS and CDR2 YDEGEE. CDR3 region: CASERDRNTEAFF. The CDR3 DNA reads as TGTGCCAGCGAGAGAGACAGGAACACTGAAGCTTTCTTT.

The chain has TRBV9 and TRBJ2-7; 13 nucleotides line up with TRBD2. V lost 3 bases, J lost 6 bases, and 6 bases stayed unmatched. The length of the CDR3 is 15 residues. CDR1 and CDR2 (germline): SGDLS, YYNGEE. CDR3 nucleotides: TGTGCCAGCAGCGGACGGACTAGCGGGAGTTTCGAGCAGTACTTC. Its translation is CASSGRTSGSFEQYF.

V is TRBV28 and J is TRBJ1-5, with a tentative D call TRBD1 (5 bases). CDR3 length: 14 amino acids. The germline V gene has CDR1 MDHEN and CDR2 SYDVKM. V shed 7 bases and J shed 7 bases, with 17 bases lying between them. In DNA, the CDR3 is TGTGCCAGCATTACGAGGCAGGGCTGGCAGCCCCAGCATTTT. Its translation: CASITRQGWQPQHF.

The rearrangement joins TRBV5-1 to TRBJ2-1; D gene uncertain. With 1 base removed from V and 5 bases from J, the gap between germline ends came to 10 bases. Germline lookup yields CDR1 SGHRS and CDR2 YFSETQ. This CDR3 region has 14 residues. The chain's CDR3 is CASSLSHSHNEQFF. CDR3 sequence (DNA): TGCGCCAGCAGCTTGAGTCATAGCCACAATGAGCAGTTCTTC.

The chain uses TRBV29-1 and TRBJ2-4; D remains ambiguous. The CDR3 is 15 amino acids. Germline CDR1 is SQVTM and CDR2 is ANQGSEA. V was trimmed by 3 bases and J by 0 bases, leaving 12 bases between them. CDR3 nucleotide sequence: TGCAGCGTTGAGGGCAGATTAGGAGCCAAAAACATTCAGTACTTC. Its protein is CSVEGRLGAKNIQYF.

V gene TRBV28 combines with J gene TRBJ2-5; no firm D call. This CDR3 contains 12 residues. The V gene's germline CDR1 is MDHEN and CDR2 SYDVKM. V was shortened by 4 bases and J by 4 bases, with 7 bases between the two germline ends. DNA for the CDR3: TGTGCCAGCAGTTCCCGCGGAGAGACCCAGTACTTC. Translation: CASSSRGETQYF.

The CDR3 sequence: CASSLTQTGAFF. The CDR3 DNA reads as TGTGCCAGCAGTCTTACACAGACAGGGGCTTTCTTT. V gene TRBV7-9 combines with J gene TRBJ1-1, with 7 bases aligning to TRBD1. V lost 6 bases to trimming and J lost 11 bases; unmatched junction nucleotides: 9. There are 12 residues in the CDR3. Germline CDR1 reads SEHNR; CDR2 reads FQNEAQ (reference sequence).

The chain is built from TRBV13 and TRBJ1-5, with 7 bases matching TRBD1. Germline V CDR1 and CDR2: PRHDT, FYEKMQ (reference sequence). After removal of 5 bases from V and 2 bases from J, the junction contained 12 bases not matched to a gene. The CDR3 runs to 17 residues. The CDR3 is CASSLGRQGEGNQPQHF. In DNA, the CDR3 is TGTGCCAGCAGCCTTGGCCGGCAGGGGGAAGGCAATCAGCCCCAGCATTTT.

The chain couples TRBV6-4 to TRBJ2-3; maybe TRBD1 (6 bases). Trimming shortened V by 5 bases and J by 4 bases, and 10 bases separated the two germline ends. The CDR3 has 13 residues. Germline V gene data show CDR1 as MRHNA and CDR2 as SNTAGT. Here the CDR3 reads CASSPQGPDTQYF. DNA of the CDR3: TGTGCCAGCAGTCCACAGGGACCAGATACGCAGTATTTT.

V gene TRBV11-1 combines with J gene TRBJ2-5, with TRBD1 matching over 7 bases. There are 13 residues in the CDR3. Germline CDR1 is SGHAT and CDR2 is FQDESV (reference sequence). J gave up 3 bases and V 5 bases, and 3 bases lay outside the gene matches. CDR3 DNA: TGTGCCAGCAGCCTGGGACAGAAAGAGACCCAGTACTTC. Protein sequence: CASSLGQKETQYF.

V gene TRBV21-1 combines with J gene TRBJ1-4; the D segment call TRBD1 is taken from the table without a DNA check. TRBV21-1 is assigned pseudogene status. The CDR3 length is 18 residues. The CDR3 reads CASSKATNRGKGNEKLFF. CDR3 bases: TGTGCCAGCAGCAAAGCGACGAACAGGGGAAAAGGTAATGAAAAACTGTTTTTT.

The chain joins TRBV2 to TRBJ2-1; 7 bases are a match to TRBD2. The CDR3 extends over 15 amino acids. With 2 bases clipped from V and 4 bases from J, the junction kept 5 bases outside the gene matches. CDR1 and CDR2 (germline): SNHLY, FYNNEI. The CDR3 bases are TGTGCCAGCAGTGAATTCCAGCGGGATTACAATGAGCAGTTCTTC. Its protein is CASSEFQRDYNEQFF.

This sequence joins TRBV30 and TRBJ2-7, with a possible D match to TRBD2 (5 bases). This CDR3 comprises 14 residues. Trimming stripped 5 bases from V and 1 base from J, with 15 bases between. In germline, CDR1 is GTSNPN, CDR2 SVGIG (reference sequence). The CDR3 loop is CAWGPGIISYEQYF. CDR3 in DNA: TGTGCCTGGGGTCCCGGGATTATATCCTACGAGCAGTACTTC.

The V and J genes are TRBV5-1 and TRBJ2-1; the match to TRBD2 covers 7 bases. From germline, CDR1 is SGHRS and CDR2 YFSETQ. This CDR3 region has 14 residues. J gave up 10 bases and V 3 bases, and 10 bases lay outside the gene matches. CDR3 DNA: TGCGCCAGCAGCTCGCGACTAGCCGGCATGGAGCAGTTCTTC. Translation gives CASSSRLAGMEQFF.

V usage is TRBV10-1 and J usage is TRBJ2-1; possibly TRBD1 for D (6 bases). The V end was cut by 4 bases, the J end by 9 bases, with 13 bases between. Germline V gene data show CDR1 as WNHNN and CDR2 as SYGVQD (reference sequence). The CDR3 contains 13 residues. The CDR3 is CASSANRVGEQFF. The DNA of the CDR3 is TGCGCCAGCAGTGCAAACAGGGTTGGTGAGCAGTTCTTC.

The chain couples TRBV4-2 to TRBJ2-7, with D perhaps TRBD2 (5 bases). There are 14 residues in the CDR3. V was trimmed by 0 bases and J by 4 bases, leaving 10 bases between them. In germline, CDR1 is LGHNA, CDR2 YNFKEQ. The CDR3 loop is CASSQDILAYEQYF. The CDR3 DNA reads TGTGCCAGCAGCCAAGATATCCTAGCTTACGAGCAGTACTTC.

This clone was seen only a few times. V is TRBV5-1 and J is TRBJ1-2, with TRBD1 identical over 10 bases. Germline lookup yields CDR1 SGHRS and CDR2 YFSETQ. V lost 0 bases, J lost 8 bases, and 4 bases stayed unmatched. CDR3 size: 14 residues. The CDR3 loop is CASSLETGGRGYTF. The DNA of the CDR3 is TGCGCCAGCAGCTTGGAGACAGGGGGCCGAGGCTACACCTTC.

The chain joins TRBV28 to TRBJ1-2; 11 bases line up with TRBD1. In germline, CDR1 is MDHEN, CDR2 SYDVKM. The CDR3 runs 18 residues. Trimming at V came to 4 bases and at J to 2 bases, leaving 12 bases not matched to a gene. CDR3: CASSSMMDRGRGNYGYTF. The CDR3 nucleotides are TGTGCCAGCAGTTCAATGATGGACAGGGGGCGAGGGAACTATGGCTACACCTTC.

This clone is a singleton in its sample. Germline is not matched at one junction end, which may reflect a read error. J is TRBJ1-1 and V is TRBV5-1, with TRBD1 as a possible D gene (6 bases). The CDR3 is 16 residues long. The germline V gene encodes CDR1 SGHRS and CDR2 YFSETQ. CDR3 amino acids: CASTLVKGDMNTEAFF. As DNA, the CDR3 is TGCGCCAGCACCTTGGTGAAGGGGGATATGAACACTGAAGCTTTCTTT.

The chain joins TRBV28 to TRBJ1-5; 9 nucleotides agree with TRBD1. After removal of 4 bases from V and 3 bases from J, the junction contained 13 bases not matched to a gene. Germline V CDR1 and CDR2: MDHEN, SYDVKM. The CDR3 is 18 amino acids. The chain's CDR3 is CASSSSYSQGANNQPQHF. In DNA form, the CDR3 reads TGTGCCAGCAGTTCTTCCTATTCACAGGGGGCCAACAATCAGCCCCAGCATTTT.